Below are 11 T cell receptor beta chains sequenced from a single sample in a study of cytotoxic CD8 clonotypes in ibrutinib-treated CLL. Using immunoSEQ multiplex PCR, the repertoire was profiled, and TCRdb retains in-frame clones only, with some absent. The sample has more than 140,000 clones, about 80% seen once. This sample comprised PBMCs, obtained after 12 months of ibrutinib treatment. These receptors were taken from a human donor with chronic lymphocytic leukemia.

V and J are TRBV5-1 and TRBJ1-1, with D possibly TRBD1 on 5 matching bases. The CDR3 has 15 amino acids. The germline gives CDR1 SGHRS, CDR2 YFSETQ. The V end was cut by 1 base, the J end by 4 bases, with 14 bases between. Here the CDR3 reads CASSLFSGTGTEAFF. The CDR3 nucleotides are TGCGCCAGCAGCTTGTTTTCAGGGACGGGCACTGAAGCTTTCTTT. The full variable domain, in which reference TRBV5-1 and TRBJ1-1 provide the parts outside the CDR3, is KAGVTQTPRYLIKTRGQQVTLSCSPISGHRSVSWYQQTPGQGLQFLFEYFSETQRNKGNFPGRFSGRQFSNSRSEMNVSTLELGDSALYLCASSLFSGTGTEAFFGQGTRLTVV.

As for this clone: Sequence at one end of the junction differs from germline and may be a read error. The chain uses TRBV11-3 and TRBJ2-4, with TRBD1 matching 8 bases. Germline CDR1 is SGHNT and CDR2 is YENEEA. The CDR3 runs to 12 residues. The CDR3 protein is CASSLRTGLPLF. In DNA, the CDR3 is TGTGCCAGCAGCTTACGGACAGGGCTCCCACTCTTC.

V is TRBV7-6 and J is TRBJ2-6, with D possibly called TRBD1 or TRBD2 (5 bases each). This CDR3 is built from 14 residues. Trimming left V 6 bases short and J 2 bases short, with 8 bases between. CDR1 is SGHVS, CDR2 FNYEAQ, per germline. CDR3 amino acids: CASSGGTGANVLTF. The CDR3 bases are TGTGCCAGCAGTGGGGGAACTGGGGCCAACGTCCTGACTTTC.

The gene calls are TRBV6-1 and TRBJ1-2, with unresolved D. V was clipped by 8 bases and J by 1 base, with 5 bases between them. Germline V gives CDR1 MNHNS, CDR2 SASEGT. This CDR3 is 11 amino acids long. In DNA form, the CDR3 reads TGTGCCAGCCGACGTAACTATGGCTACACCTTC. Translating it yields CASRRNYGYTF.

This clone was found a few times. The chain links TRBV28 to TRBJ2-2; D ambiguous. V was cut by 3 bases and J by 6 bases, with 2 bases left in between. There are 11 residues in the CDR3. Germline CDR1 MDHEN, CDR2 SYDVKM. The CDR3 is CASSFSGELFF. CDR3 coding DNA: TGTGCCAGCAGTTTCTCCGGGGAGCTGTTTTTT. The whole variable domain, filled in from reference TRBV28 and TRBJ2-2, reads DVKVTQSSRYLVKRTGEKVFLECVQDMDHENMFWYRQDPGLGLRLIYFSYDVKMKEKGDIPEGYSVSREKKERFSLILESASTNQTSMYLCASSFSGELFFGEGSRLTVL.

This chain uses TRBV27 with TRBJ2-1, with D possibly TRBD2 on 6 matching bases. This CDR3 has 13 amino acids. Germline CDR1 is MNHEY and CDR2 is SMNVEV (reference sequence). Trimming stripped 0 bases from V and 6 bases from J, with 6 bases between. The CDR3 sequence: CASSLSGSNEQFF. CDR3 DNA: TGTGCCAGCAGTTTATCCGGGAGCAATGAGCAGTTCTTC.

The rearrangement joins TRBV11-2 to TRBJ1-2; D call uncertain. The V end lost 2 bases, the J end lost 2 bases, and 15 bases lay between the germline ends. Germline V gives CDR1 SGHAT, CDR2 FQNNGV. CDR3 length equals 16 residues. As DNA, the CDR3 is TGTGCCAGCAGCTTATCGGCAGCATCGTTAAACTATGGCTACACCTTC. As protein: CASSLSAASLNYGYTF.

Written as DNA, the CDR3 is TGTGCCAGCAGCTCGGGGACTAGCTCCGGGGAGCTGTTTTTT. Translation: CASSSGTSSGELFF. This chain uses TRBV7-2 with TRBJ2-2; 9 bases are shared with TRBD2. The CDR3 has 14 amino acids. Looked up from germline, CDR1 is SGHTA and CDR2 is FQGNSA. V lost 4 bases, J lost 6 bases, and 3 bases stayed unmatched.

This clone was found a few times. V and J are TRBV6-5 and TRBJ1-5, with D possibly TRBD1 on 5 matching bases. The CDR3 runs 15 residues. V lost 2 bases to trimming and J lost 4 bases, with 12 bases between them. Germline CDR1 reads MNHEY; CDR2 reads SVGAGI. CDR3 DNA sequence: TGTGCCAGCAGTTACACAAGGGACTGGAATCAGCCCCAGCATTTT. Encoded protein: CASSYTRDWNQPQHF.

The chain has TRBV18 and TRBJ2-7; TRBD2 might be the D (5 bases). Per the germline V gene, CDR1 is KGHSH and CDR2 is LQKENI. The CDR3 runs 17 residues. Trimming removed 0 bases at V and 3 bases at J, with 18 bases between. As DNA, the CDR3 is TGTGCCAGCTCACCACCGAATCGTCAGCAACTAGGCTACGAGCAGTACTTC. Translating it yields CASSPPNRQQLGYEQYF.

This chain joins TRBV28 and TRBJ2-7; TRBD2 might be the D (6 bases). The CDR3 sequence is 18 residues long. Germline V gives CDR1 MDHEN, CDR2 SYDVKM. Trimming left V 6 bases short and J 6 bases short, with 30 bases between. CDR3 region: CASSTTFSTSPRTPEQYF. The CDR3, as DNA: TGTGCCAGCAGCACCACCTTCTCTACTAGCCCAAGAACCCCCGAGCAGTACTTC.